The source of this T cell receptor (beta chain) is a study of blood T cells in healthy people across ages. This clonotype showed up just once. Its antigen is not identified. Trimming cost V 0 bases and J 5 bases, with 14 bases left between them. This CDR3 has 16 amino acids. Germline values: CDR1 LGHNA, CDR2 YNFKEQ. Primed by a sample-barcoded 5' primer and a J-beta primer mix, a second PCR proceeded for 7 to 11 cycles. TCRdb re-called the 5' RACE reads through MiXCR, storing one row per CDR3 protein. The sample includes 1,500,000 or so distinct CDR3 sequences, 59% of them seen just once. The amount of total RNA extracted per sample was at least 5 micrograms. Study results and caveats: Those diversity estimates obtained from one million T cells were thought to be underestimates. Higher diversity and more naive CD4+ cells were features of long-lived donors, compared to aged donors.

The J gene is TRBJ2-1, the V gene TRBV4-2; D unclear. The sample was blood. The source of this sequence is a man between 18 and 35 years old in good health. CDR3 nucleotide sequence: TGTGCCAGCAGCCAAGATAGGCTAGTAGTTAACAATGAGCAGTTCTTC. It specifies CASSQDRLVVNNEQFF.